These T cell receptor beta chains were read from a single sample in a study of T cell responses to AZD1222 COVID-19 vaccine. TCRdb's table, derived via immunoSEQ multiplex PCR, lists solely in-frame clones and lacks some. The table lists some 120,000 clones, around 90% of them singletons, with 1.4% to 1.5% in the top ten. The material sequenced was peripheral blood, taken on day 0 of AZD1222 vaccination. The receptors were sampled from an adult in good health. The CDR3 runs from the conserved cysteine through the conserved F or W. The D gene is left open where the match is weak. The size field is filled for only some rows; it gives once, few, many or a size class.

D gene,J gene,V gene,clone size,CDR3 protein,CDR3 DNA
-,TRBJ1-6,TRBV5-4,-,CASSFARSSYNSPLHF,TGTGCCAGCAGCTTTGCAAGGAGCTCCTATAATTCACCCCTCCACTTT
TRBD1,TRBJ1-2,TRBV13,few,CASSLGTGDYGYTF,TGTGCCAGCAGCTTAGGGACAGGGGACTATGGCTACACCTTC
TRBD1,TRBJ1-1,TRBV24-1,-,CATSVGQGLNTEAFF,TGTGCCACCAGTGTCGGACAGGGCCTGAACACTGAAGCTTTCTTT
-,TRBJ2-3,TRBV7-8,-,CASSSHRAFGPDTQYF,TGTGCCAGCAGCTCCCACCGGGCCTTCGGCCCAGATACGCAGTATTTT
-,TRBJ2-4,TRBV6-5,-,CAVNPRGKGPIQYF,TGTGCCGTCAACCCGAGGGGCAAGGGTCCCATTCAGTACTTC
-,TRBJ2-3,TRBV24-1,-,CATSEPTGTDTQYF,TGTGCCACCAGTGAACCGACGGGCACAGATACGCAGTATTTT
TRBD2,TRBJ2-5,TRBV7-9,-,CASSSPSGGLETQYF,TGTGCCAGCAGCTCCCCTAGCGGGGGGTTAGAGACCCAGTACTTC
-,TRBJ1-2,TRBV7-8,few,CASSLEGHYGYTF,TGTGCCAGCAGCTTAGAGGGACACTATGGCTACACCTTC
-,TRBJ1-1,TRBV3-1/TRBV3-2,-,CASSHRGGLNTEAFF,TGTGCCAGCAGCCATAGGGGGGGTCTGAACACTGAAGCTTTCTTT
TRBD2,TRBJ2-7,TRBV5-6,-,CASSLGPGLATYEQYF,TGTGCCAGCAGCCTGGGACCGGGACTAGCTACCTACGAGCAGTACTTC
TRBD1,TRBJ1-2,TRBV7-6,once,CASSPGQGYGYTF,TGTGCCAGCAGCCCTGGACAGGGCTATGGCTACACCTTC
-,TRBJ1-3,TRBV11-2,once,CASSFLGVGSGNTIYF,TGTGCCAGCAGCTTCCTGGGGGTTGGGTCTGGAAACACCATATATTTT
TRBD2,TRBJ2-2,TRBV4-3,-,CASSQVSGVDTGELFF,TGCGCCAGCAGCCAAGTTAGCGGGGTGGACACCGGGGAGCTGTTTTTT
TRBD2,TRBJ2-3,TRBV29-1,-,CSLQRGTAADTQYF,TGCAGCCTACAGCGGGGGACCGCCGCAGATACGCAGTATTTT
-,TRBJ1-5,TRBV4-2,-,CASSQYGYSNQPQHF,TGTGCCAGCAGCCAATACGGGTATAGCAATCAGCCCCAGCATTTT
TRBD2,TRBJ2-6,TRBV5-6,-,CASFPSGGFSGANVLTF,TGTGCCAGCTTCCCCTCGGGGGGTTTCTCTGGGGCCAACGTCCTGACTTTC
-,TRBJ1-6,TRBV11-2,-,CASNQDSLNSPLHF,TGTGCCAGCAACCAAGACAGTTTAAATTCACCCCTCCACTTT
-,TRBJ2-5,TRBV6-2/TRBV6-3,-,CASSYRGSFQETQYF,TGTGCCAGCAGTTACCGCGGGTCTTTCCAAGAGACCCAGTACTTC
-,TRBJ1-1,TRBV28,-,CASSTNQGAFF,TGTGCCAGCAGTACGAACCAGGGAGCTTTCTTT
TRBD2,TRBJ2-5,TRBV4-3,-,CASSQAGSGGGYRSETQYF,TGCGCCAGCAGCCAAGCGGGGTCGGGCGGGGGGTACCGGTCGGAGACCCAGTACTTC
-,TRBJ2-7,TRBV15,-,CATSRGGTNYLEQYF,TGTGCCACCAGCAGAGGGGGGACAAACTACCTCGAGCAGTACTTC
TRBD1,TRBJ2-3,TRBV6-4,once,CASSARDRAGDTQYF,TGTGCCAGCAGTGCCAGGGACAGGGCAGGAGATACGCAGTATTTT
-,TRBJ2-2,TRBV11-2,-,CASTKPGFGELFF,TGTGCCAGCACCAAGCCTGGTTTTGGGGAGCTGTTTTTT
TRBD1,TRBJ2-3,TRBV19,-,CASSLQTGISTDTQYF,TGTGCCAGTAGTCTCCAGACAGGGATTAGCACAGATACGCAGTATTTT
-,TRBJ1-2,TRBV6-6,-,CASSYIIANYGYTF,TGTGCCAGCAGTTACATCATAGCGAACTATGGCTACACCTTC
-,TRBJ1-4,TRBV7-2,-,CASSLEAGYNEKLFF,TGTGCCAGCAGCTTAGAGGCCGGCTACAATGAAAAACTGTTTTTT
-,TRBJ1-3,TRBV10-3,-,CAISGTSGRSGNTIYF,TGTGCCATCAGTGGGACGTCCGGTAGGTCTGGAAACACCATATATTTT
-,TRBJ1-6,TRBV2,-,CASSPGVNSPLHF,TGTGCCAGCAGTCCAGGGGTCAATTCACCCCTCCACTTT